The 27 T cell receptor beta chains given below trace back to one sample, sequenced in a study of CD8 T cells in ankylosing spondylitis (dated by TCRdb to 2015 to 2018). Study-wide findings and limitations: Blood from ankylosing spondylitis patients appeared to be characterized by a TCR beta motif composed of about eight highly homologous amino acid variants.

Preparation of the library involved 5' RACE. Sequencing instrument: Illumina HiSeq 2500. The public reads were run again by TCRdb, first through fastp at Q25 and then through MiXCR, and only productive beta chains were kept. CDR3 protein duplicates are merged, each entry listing the most common genes and DNA. This sample is represented by about 800,000 distinct CDR3 sequences; over 9.5% of them were singletons. Of the sample, roughly 0.51% is held by the ten largest clones. These receptors lack a known antigen. Sequenced: blood, either unsorted or a sorted T cell fraction (not recorded which). These receptors were collected from a male donor with ankylosing spondylitis.

There are a few counts of this clonotype. This chain uses TRBV5-1 with TRBJ2-7; 12 bases match TRBD1. Germline-derived CDR1 and CDR2 are SGHRS and YFSETQ. The V gene end was trimmed by 0 bases and the J gene end by 7 bases; junction bases not matched to a gene: 5. The CDR3 runs 15 residues. The CDR3 protein is CASSLAGQGAREQYF. CDR3 coding DNA: TGCGCCAGCAGCTTGGCGGGACAGGGGGCGCGTGAGCAGTACTTC.

This clonotype has at least ten counts. This chain uses TRBV29-1 with TRBJ1-2, with no clear D. Trimming took off 4 bases at V and 4 bases at J, with 7 bases between the two ends. The CDR3 has 11 amino acids. CDR1 and CDR2 (germline): SQVTM, ANQGSEA. CDR3 nucleotide sequence: TGCAGCGTTGGTGGGATCTATGGCTACACCTTC. Protein sequence: CSVGGIYGYTF.

This clonotype was seen a handful of times. The V call is TRBV5-1, the J call TRBJ2-3; D is possibly TRBD1 or TRBD2 (5 bases each). V was pared by 9 bases and J by 2 bases, with 16 bases between. The CDR3 contains 14 residues. Germline V gene sequence: CDR1 SGHRS, CDR2 YFSETQ. The CDR3, as DNA: TGCGCCACCTATCGGGACCCAGACACAGATACGCAGTATTTT. This gives the protein CATYRDPDTDTQYF.

V gene TRBV5-1 combines with J gene TRBJ2-7; D is perhaps TRBD1 (5 bases). CDR1 is SGHRS, CDR2 YFSETQ, per germline. V dropped 3 bases and J dropped 0 bases, with 13 bases sitting between them. This CDR3 comprises 15 residues. CDR3 in DNA: TGCGCCAGCAGCTGGGGCAGGGCTCACTCCTACGAGCAGTACTTC. Amino acids: CASSWGRAHSYEQYF.

This sequence joins TRBV5-1 and TRBJ1-2; the match to TRBD1 covers 9 bases. Germline V gene lookup returns CDR1 SGHRS and CDR2 YFSETQ. The CDR3 runs 13 residues. V shed 2 bases, J shed 6 bases, and the junction held 2 bases outside the gene matches. DNA of the CDR3: TGCGCCAGCAGCTTAGGGACAGGGAATGGCTACACCTTC. Translated, it gives CASSLGTGNGYTF. Variable domain in full (rest from reference TRBV5-1 and TRBJ1-2): KAGVTQTPRYLIKTRGQQVTLSCSPISGHRSVSWYQQTPGQGLQFLFEYFSETQRNKGNFPGRFSGRQFSNSRSEMNVSTLELGDSALYLCASSLGTGNGYTFGSGTRLTVV.

This clonotype was seen repeatedly, ten times or more. J is TRBJ2-3 and V is TRBV20-1, with 11 bases matching TRBD2. Germline trimming cut 4 bases from V and 0 bases from J; bases unmatched to any gene: 3. There are 15 residues in the CDR3. Germline values: CDR1 DFQATT, CDR2 SNEGSKA (reference sequence). The CDR3 sequence is CSATGTSGSTDTQYF. The CDR3, as DNA: TGCAGTGCTACCGGGACTAGCGGAAGCACAGATACGCAGTATTTT.

This clonotype turned up a few times. The rearrangement joins TRBV3-1 to TRBJ2-7; 8 bases agree with TRBD1. J was trimmed by 5 bases and V by 4 bases; bases with no gene match: 7. CDR1 and CDR2 from the germline V gene are LGHDT and YNNKEL (reference sequence). CDR3 size: 14 residues. CDR3 region: CASSLRQGNNEQYF. The CDR3, as DNA: TGTGCCAGCAGCCTCCGACAGGGGAACAACGAGCAGTACTTC.

This clonotype showed up many times. V usage is TRBV12-3 or TRBV12-4 and J usage is TRBJ2-7, with D hard to call. The CDR3 has 14 amino acids. The ends were cut back, 3 bases at V and 0 bases at J, with 9 bases in the middle. The CDR3 region is CASSLDGYSYEQYF. The CDR3 bases are TGTGCCAGCAGTTTGGACGGTTACTCCTACGAGCAGTACTTC.

This clonotype was detected ten times or more. The chain carries TRBV5-1 and TRBJ2-1, with D possibly TRBD1 on 6 matching bases. This CDR3 contains 14 residues. The V and J ends lost 4 bases and 5 bases respectively, with 13 bases between them. Germline values: CDR1 SGHRS, CDR2 YFSETQ. CDR3 sequence: CASSPGQQNNEQFF. The DNA for the CDR3 is TGCGCCAGCAGCCCCGGACAGCAAAACAATGAGCAGTTCTTC.

Ten or more counts support this clonotype. This chain joins TRBV29-1 and TRBJ2-2; possibly TRBD2 for D (5 bases). Per germline, CDR1 SQVTM and CDR2 ANQGSEA. Trimming took 6 bases from V and 0 from J, leaving 14 bases between them. The CDR3 consists of 15 residues. In DNA form, the CDR3 reads TGCAGCGTCCGGAGGACCCTATCGAACACCGGGGAGCTGTTTTTT. Its translation: CSVRRTLSNTGELFF.

The gene calls are TRBV20-1 and TRBJ1-1, with D perhaps matching TRBD1 (6 bases). Deletions cut 6 bases from V and 0 bases from J, with 14 bases between. This CDR3 has 14 amino acids. Germline values: CDR1 DFQATT, CDR2 SNEGSKA (reference sequence). CDR3 nucleotide sequence: TGCAGTGCAGGACAAGGGGGGATGAACACTGAAGCTTTCTTT. Translating it yields CSAGQGGMNTEAFF.

In its sample, this clonotype was seen a few times. This chain connects TRBV20-1 to TRBJ1-1; 7 positions agree with TRBD1. Germline loops: CDR1 DFQATT, CDR2 SNEGSKA (reference sequence). This CDR3 has 14 residues. Trimming took 4 bases from V and 1 from J; bases not matched to a gene: 6. The chain's CDR3 is CSAKSTGSNTEAFF. The CDR3 DNA sequence: TGCAGTGCTAAGTCGACAGGGTCGAACACTGAAGCTTTCTTT.

The chain carries TRBV12-3 or TRBV12-4 and TRBJ2-7; unclear D gene. With 2 bases removed from V and 7 bases from J, the gap between germline ends came to 9 bases. The CDR3 is 12 amino acids. The CDR3 here is CASSLNPGEQYF. CDR3 coding DNA: TGTGCCAGCAGTTTAAATCCGGGTGAGCAGTACTTC.

The V and J genes are TRBV9 and TRBJ2-1; 7 bases line up with TRBD2. V lost 3 bases and J lost 10; bases outside the gene matches: 13. The length of the CDR3 is 15 residues. CDR1 is SGDLS and CDR2 is YYNGEE in the germline V gene. CDR3 region: CASSGWREQLGEQFF. The CDR3 nucleotides are TGTGCCAGCAGCGGATGGCGGGAGCAGCTCGGCGAGCAGTTCTTC. Variable domain in full (rest from reference TRBV9 and TRBJ2-1): DSGVTQTPKHLITATGQRVTLRCSPRSGDLSVYWYQQSLDQGLQFLIQYYNGEERAKGNILERFSAQQFPDLHSELNLSSLELGDSALYFCASSGWREQLGEQFFGPGTRLTVL.

The chain is built from TRBV6-1 and TRBJ1-3; D not certain. Per the germline V gene, CDR1 is MNHNS and CDR2 is SASEGT. The CDR3 loop spans 13 amino acids. Trimming pared 7 bases from V and 9 bases from J, leaving 16 bases between. Here the CDR3 reads CASTSNRWTTIYF. CDR3 bases: TGTGCCAGCACCTCCAACCGGTGGACCACCATATATTTT.

This clonotype was counted a few times. The CDR3 region is CASSSLGGLNGYTF. The CDR3 DNA follows: TGTGCCAGCAGTTCCCTGGGGGGTCTAAATGGCTACACCTTC. J is TRBJ1-2 and V is TRBV6-5, with a tentative D call TRBD1 (5 bases). Trimming pared 4 bases from V and 6 bases from J, leaving 15 bases between. Germline CDR1 is MNHEY and CDR2 is SVGAGI. This CDR3 contains 14 residues.

The rearrangement links TRBV6-1 to TRBJ2-7; the D gene is possibly TRBD1 (5 bases). CDR1 is MNHNS, CDR2 SASEGT, per germline. The CDR3 spans 14 residues. V was pared by 7 bases and J by 1 base, with 14 bases between. The CDR3 nucleotides are TGTGCCAGCAAGGGCTTAGGGGCTTCCTACGAGCAGTACTTC. Translating it yields CASKGLGASYEQYF.

The sample holds many counts of this clonotype. The chain couples TRBV7-9 to TRBJ1-1; a possible D gene is TRBD1 (5 bases). The CDR3 runs 11 residues. Trimming stripped 0 bases from V and 9 bases from J, with 5 bases between. Germline CDR1 is SEHNR and CDR2 is FQNEAQ (reference sequence). CDR3 nucleotide sequence: TGTGCCAGCAGCTTAGCGGGACAAGCTTTCTTT. Protein: CASSLAGQAFF. The whole variable domain, filled in from reference TRBV7-9 and TRBJ1-1, reads DTGVSQNPRHKITKRGQNVTFRCDPISEHNRLYWYRQTLGQGPEFLTYFQNEAQLEKSRLLSDRFSAERPKGSFSTLEIQRTEQGDSAMYLCASSLAGQAFFGQGTRLTVV.

The V and J genes are TRBV5-6 and TRBJ1-4; no firm D call. The CDR3 has 13 amino acids. Germline-derived CDR1 and CDR2 are SGHDT and YYEEEE. The germline V and J ends were trimmed by 3 bases and 5 bases, with 8 bases remaining between them. CDR3 region: CASSSGPNEKLFF. The CDR3 DNA reads as TGTGCCAGCAGCTCCGGGCCGAATGAAAAACTGTTTTTT.

The V gene is TRBV12-3 or TRBV12-4, the J gene TRBJ1-1; the match to TRBD1 covers 8 bases. V shed 1 base, J shed 12 bases, and the junction held 4 bases outside the gene matches. The CDR3 consists of 12 residues. The CDR3: CASSLGDRLTFF. CDR3 bases: TGTGCCAGCAGTTTAGGGGACAGGTTAACTTTCTTT.

This clonotype was observed at least ten times. The rearrangement uses TRBV5-1 and TRBJ2-2, with TRBD1 matching over 8 bases. The germline CDR1 and CDR2 sequences are SGHRS and YFSETQ. V gave up 4 bases and J gave up 6 bases; unmatched junction bases: 5. This CDR3 has 14 residues. This chain's CDR3 is CASSLGQGAGELFF. DNA for the CDR3: TGCGCCAGCAGCCTAGGACAGGGAGCCGGGGAGCTGTTTTTT.

The chain is built from TRBV20-1 and TRBJ2-5; D remains unclear. Germline CDR1 reads DFQATT; CDR2 reads SNEGSKA (reference sequence). The CDR3 consists of 12 residues. Trimming pared 3 bases from V and 3 bases from J, leaving 8 bases between. The CDR3 sequence: CSASPSEETQYF. The CDR3 DNA is TGCAGTGCTAGCCCCTCCGAAGAGACCCAGTACTTC.

This rearrangement joins TRBV10-3 to TRBJ1-4, with unresolved D. Germline V gene lookup returns CDR1 ENHRY and CDR2 SYGVKD. The CDR3 is 12 amino acids. V was trimmed by 10 bases and J by 6 bases, leaving 12 bases between them. In DNA, the CDR3 is TGTGCCACCCGGGCTCGGGATGAAAAACTGTTTTTT. Translated: CATRARDEKLFF.

This chain links TRBV5-4 with TRBJ1-2; possible D gene TRBD1, 5 bases. The CDR3 totals 13 residues. Trimming took off 9 bases at V and 4 bases at J, with 16 bases between the two ends. CDR1 and CDR2 from the germline V gene are SGHNT and YYREEE (reference sequence). The CDR3 here is CAMSLTEAYGYTF. The CDR3 nucleotides read TGTGCCATGAGCTTGACAGAGGCCTATGGCTACACCTTC.

This clonotype was detected many times. This chain links TRBV20-1 with TRBJ1-6, with TRBD1 identical over 12 bases. V lost 6 bases and J lost 11; bases outside the gene matches: 11. Germline V gene sequence: CDR1 DFQATT, CDR2 SNEGSKA (reference sequence). The CDR3 is made up of 15 amino acids. The CDR3 here is CSAPPGTGGLTPLHF. The CDR3 bases are TGCAGTGCACCCCCCGGGACAGGGGGCCTTACACCCCTCCACTTT.

This clonotype was seen many times. The chain links TRBV20-1 to TRBJ2-3; 10 positions match TRBD2. Per germline, CDR1 DFQATT and CDR2 SNEGSKA (reference sequence). The length of the CDR3 is 14 residues. Trimming cost V 6 bases and J 0 bases; bases outside gene matches: 3. CDR3 sequence: CSASAGGSTDTQYF. The CDR3 nucleotides read TGCAGTGCCTCAGCGGGGGGGAGCACAGATACGCAGTATTTT.

This clonotype showed up many times. The chain is built from TRBV11-2 and TRBJ2-3, with TRBD2 matching over 15 bases. Losses at the gene ends were 5 bases for V and 1 base for J; bases not matched to a gene: 7. Germline CDR1 reads SGHAT; CDR2 reads FQNNGV. The CDR3 runs 18 residues. The DNA of the CDR3 is TGTGCCAGCAGCCCATGGACTAGCGGGGGGGCCCGCACAGATACGCAGTATTTT. Translated, it gives CASSPWTSGGARTDTQYF.